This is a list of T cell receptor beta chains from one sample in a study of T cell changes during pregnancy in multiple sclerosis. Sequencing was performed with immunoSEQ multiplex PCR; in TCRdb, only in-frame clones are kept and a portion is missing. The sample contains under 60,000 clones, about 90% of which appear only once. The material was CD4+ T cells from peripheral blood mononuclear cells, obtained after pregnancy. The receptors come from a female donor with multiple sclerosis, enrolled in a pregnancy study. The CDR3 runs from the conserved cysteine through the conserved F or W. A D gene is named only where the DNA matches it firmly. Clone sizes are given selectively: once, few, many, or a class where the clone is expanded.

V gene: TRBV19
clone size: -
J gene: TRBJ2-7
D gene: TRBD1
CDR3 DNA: TGTGCCAGTAGTAATCCCGGGACAGGGGGCCAGGAGCAGTACTTC
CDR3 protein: CASSNPGTGGQEQYF

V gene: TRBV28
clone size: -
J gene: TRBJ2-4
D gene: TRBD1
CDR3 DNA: TGTGCCAGCAGTCAGGGACAGAGCAAAAACATTCAGTACTTC
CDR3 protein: CASSQGQSKNIQYF

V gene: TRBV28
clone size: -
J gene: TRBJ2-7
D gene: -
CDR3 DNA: TGTGAGGTGAGGGGGAGCTACGAGCAGTACTTC
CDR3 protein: CEVRGSYEQYF

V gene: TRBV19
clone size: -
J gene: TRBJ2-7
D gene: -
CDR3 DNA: TGTGCCAGTAAGAAAACTGGTTCCTACGAGCAGTACTTC
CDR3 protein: CASKKTGSYEQYF

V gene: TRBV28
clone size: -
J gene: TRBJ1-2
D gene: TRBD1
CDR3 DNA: TGTGCCAGCAGTTCCGGACAGGGGGCAAATGGCTACACCTTC
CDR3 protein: CASSSGQGANGYTF

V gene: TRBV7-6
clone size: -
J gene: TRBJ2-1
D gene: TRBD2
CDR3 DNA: TGTGCCAGCAGCTTAGTAGCGGGAGTTTACAATGAGCAGTTCTTC
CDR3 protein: CASSLVAGVYNEQFF

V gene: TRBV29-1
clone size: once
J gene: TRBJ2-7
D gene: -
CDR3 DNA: TGCAGCGTCGTCAGGGACTACGAGCAGTACTTC
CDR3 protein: CSVVRDYEQYF

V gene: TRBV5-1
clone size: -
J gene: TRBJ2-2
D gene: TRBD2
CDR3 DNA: TGCGCCAGCAGCCCTCGAATCCCCCGACTAGCTGGCACCGGGGAGCTGTTTTTT
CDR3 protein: CASSPRIPRLAGTGELFF

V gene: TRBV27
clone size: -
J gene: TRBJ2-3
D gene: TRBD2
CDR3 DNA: TGTGCCAGCACCCTCGTAGCGGGAGGGGCAGATACGCAGTATTTT
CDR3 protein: CASTLVAGGADTQYF

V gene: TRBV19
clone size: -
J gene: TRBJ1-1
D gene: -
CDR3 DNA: TGTGCCAGTAGTATTCAGTTCCTGGACACTGAAGCTTTCTTT
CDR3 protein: CASSIQFLDTEAFF

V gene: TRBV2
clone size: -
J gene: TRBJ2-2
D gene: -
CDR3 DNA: TGTGCCAGCAATACACTAGACATCGGGGAGCTGTTTTTT
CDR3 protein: CASNTLDIGELFF

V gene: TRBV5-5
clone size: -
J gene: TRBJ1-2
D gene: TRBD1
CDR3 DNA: TGTGCCAGCAGCTCGACCGGGACAGCCTATGGCTACACCTTC
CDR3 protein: CASSSTGTAYGYTF

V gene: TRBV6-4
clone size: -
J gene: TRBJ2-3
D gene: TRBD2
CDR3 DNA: TGTGCCAGCAGTTCCATTAGCGGGGCCACAGATACGCAGTATTTT
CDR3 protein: CASSSISGATDTQYF

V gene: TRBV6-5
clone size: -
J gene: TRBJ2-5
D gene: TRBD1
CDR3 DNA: TGTGCCAGCACGAGACAGGGGGGGGGAGAGACCCAGTACTTC
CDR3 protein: CASTRQGGGETQYF

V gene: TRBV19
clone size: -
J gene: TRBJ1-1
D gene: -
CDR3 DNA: TGTGCCAGTACCGGGGCGGACAGCCTGAACACTGAAGCTTTCTTT
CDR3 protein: CASTGADSLNTEAFF

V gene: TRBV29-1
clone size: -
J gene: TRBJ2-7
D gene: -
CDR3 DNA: TGCAGCGTTATACAGCCACCCTACGAGCAGTACTTC
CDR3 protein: CSVIQPPYEQYF

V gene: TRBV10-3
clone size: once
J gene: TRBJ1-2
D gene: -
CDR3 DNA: TGTGCCATCCAAGAGCGCGAGAACTATGGCTACACCTTC
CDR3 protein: CAIQERENYGYTF

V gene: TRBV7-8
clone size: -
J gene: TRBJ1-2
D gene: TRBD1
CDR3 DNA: TGTGCCAGCAGCTTCCAGGGGGACTATGGCTACACCTTC
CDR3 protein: CASSFQGDYGYTF

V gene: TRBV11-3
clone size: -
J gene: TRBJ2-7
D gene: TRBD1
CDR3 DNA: TGTGCCAGCAGCATGGGACAGGTTTACGAGCAGTACTTC
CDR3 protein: CASSMGQVYEQYF

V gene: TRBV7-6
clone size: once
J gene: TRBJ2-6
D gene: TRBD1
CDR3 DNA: TGTGCCAGCAGCTTAGTCCAACAGGGGTTCAATGGGGCCAACGTCCTGACTTTC
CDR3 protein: CASSLVQQGFNGANVLTF

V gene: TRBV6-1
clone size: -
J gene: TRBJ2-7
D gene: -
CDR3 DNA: TGTGCCCTTGGTACCAGCGGCTACGAGCAGTACTTC
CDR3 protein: CALGTSGYEQYF

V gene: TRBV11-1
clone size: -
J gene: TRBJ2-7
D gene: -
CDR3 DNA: TGTGCCAGCAGCTCCCTGACTAACTACGAGCAGTACTTC
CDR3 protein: CASSSLTNYEQYF

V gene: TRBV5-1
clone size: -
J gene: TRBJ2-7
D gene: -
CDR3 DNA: TGCGCCAGCAGCTCTGACACCTACGAGCAGTACTTC
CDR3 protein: CASSSDTYEQYF

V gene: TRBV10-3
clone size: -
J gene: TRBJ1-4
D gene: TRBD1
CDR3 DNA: TGTGCCATCAGTGAGCCCGGGACAGGGGTGAGAGAAAAACTGTTTTTT
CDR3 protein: CAISEPGTGVREKLFF

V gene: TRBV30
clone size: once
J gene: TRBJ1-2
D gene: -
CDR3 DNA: TGTGCCTGGAGTATTAACAGGGTTGGCTACACCTTC
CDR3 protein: CAWSINRVGYTF